The next 18 T cell receptor beta chains were all read from a single sample in a study of cytomegalovirus exposure and HLA in healthy donors. Method: immunoSEQ multiplex PCR; TCRdb's copy keeps in-frame clones and lacks some. The sample records some 170,000 clones, about 87% being singletons. Sequencing input: PBMCs. Every receptor here comes from a woman under 40 in good health and CMV-seronegative.

This chain links TRBV4-1 with TRBJ1-5; no clear D. The CDR3 contains 13 residues. V was clipped by 1 base and J by 2 bases, with 3 bases between them. Germline V gene lookup returns CDR1 MGHRA and CDR2 YSYEKL. The CDR3 spells CASSQGGNQPQHF. For the CDR3, the DNA is TGCGCCAGCAGCCAAGGCGGCAATCAGCCCCAGCATTTT.

The chain carries TRBV7-8 and TRBJ2-7; TRBD1 matches at 7 bases. This CDR3 spans 14 amino acids. Germline V gene lookup returns CDR1 SGHVS and CDR2 FQNEAQ. Trimming removed 2 bases from V and 1 base from J; junction bases left unmatched: 2. The CDR3 protein is CASSLRGQSYEQYF. The CDR3 DNA is TGTGCCAGCAGCTTACGGGGACAGTCCTACGAGCAGTACTTC.

V usage is TRBV4-2 and J usage is TRBJ2-6; 13 bases are a match to TRBD2. CDR1 LGHNA and CDR2 YNFKEQ come from the germline V gene. V dropped 1 base and J dropped 4; count of bases not matched to a gene: 13. This CDR3 has 21 amino acids. This CDR3 reads CASSQVFGTSGGATGANVLTF. For the CDR3, the DNA is TGTGCCAGCAGCCAAGTTTTTGGTACTAGCGGGGGGGCTACGGGGGCCAACGTCCTGACTTTC.

This chain uses TRBV10-1 with TRBJ2-5; D is undetermined. Trimming removed 3 bases from V and 0 bases from J, with 5 bases in between. The length of the CDR3 is 13 residues. CDR1 is WNHNN, CDR2 SYGVQD, per germline (reference sequence). CDR3 DNA: TGCGCCAGCAGTGATCGTTACCAAGAGACCCAGTACTTC. Translating it yields CASSDRYQETQYF.

The CDR3 DNA reads TGTGCCAGCAGCTTAGGGTCAGGGGGGCTCACAGATACGCAGTATTTT. Protein: CASSLGSGGLTDTQYF. This chain links TRBV7-6 with TRBJ2-3, with D maybe TRBD1 (7 bases). V lost 1 base, J lost 2 bases, and 13 bases lay in between. The CDR3 runs 16 residues. Germline CDR1 and CDR2: SGHVS and FNYEAQ.

The J gene is TRBJ1-3, the V gene TRBV13, with 7 bases aligning to TRBD1. Germline CDR1 and CDR2: PRHDT and FYEKMQ (reference sequence). The CDR3 runs to 16 residues. V lost 4 bases and J lost 4; bases outside the gene matches: 10. CDR3 sequence reads: CASSYGPTGTGNTIYF. In DNA form, the CDR3 reads TGTGCCAGCAGCTACGGTCCGACAGGGACGGGAAACACCATATATTTT.

The rearrangement joins TRBV6-1 to TRBJ1-2; 8 bases fit TRBD1. The ends lost 3 bases at V and 4 bases at J; junction bases unmatched: 4. CDR1 MNHNS and CDR2 SASEGT come from the germline V gene. The CDR3 extends over 14 amino acids. The CDR3 nucleotides read TGTGCCAGCAGTGAGCGCAGGGGGCCCTATGGCTACACCTTC. It translates to CASSERRGPYGYTF.

The CDR3 spells CASSQDGASTYNEQFF. The CDR3 region has the DNA TGTGCCAGCAGCCAAGATGGGGCCTCCACTTACAATGAGCAGTTCTTC. The rearrangement links TRBV4-2 to TRBJ2-1; tentatively, D is TRBD1 (5 bases). Germline lookup yields CDR1 LGHNA and CDR2 YNFKEQ. CDR3 length: 16 amino acids. Trimming took off 0 bases at V and 4 bases at J, with 13 bases between the two ends.

This clone appeared once. The V and J genes are TRBV2 and TRBJ2-7, with D unresolved. The V gene's germline CDR1 is SNHLY and CDR2 FYNNEI. This CDR3 is 12 amino acids long. V shed 3 bases and J shed 6 bases, with 9 bases lying between them. The CDR3 loop is CASSDRYGEQYF. As DNA, the CDR3 is TGTGCCAGCAGTGACAGGTACGGCGAGCAGTACTTC.

The chain carries TRBV5-6 and TRBJ2-5, with D perhaps matching TRBD1 (5 bases). The CDR3 is 15 amino acids. Between the trimmed V and J ends, which lost 0 bases and 5 bases, there was a span of 14 bases. The germline V gene encodes CDR1 SGHDT and CDR2 YYEEEE. As DNA, the CDR3 is TGTGCCAGCAGCTTGGTAGGCAGGGAACTGGAGACCCAGTACTTC. Translating it yields CASSLVGRELETQYF. The complete variable domain, with remaining parts taken from reference TRBV5-6 and TRBJ2-5, reads DAGVTQSPTHLIKTRGQQVTLRCSPKSGHDTVSWYQQALGQGPQFIFQYYEEEERQRGNFPDRFSGHQFPNYSSELNVNALLLGDSALYLCASSLVGRELETQYFGPGTRLLVL.

The chain combines TRBV6-6 with TRBJ1-2; 8 bases are a match to TRBD1. Looked up from germline, CDR1 is MNHNY and CDR2 is SVGAGI (reference sequence). The ends lost 10 bases at V and 1 base at J; junction bases unmatched: 5. The CDR3 has 13 amino acids. CDR3 in amino acids: CATLTGDNYGYTF. Here the CDR3 DNA reads TGTGCCACCTTGACAGGGGATAACTATGGCTACACCTTC.

CDR3 residues: CASSITGGPSALHF. In DNA, the CDR3 is TGTGCCAGTAGTATCACAGGGGGCCCTTCGGCCCTCCACTTT. V usage is TRBV19 and J usage is TRBJ1-6, with 9 bases matching TRBD1. In germline, CDR1 is LNHDA, CDR2 SQIVND (reference sequence). The J segment lost 14 bases and the V segment lost 3 bases, leaving 8 bases of the junction unmatched. CDR3 length: 14 amino acids.

This sequence joins TRBV6-6 and TRBJ2-3; 7 nucleotides match TRBD2. After removal of 6 bases from V and 4 bases from J, the junction contained 13 bases not matched to a gene. CDR1 MNHNY and CDR2 SVGAGI come from the germline V gene (reference sequence). The CDR3 is 16 amino acids. CDR3 residues: CASRSNLLASPDTQYF. CDR3 nucleotides: TGTGCCAGCAGATCCAACCTACTAGCGTCCCCAGATACGCAGTATTTT.

V gene TRBV7-9 combines with J gene TRBJ1-1; the D is unclear. The CDR3 consists of 13 residues. CDR1 and CDR2 (germline): SEHNR, FQNEAQ (reference sequence). The germline V and J ends were trimmed by 4 bases and 5 bases, with 11 bases remaining between them. The chain's CDR3 is CASSYRGVTEAFF. The CDR3 DNA follows: TGTGCCAGCAGCTACCGCGGGGTGACTGAAGCTTTCTTT.

The chain carries TRBV6-5 and TRBJ1-6; D call uncertain. V was pared by 5 bases and J by 9 bases, with 11 bases between. The V gene's germline CDR1 is MNHEY and CDR2 SVGAGI. This CDR3 has 13 residues. This CDR3 is CASSTSNASPLHF. In DNA, the CDR3 is TGTGCCAGCAGTACGAGTAATGCTTCACCCCTCCACTTT.

The chain recombines TRBV4-3 with TRBJ2-2; D is perhaps TRBD1 (5 bases). The CDR3 contains 14 residues. Trimming took 4 bases from V and 4 from J, leaving 10 bases between them. From germline, CDR1 is LGHNA and CDR2 YSLEER. CDR3 DNA: TGCGCCAGCAGCCCCGTTAGGGGCACCGGGGAGCTGTTTTTT. Its protein product is CASSPVRGTGELFF.

This clone was counted at least ten times. CDR3 sequence: CASRERMDNSPLHF. CDR3 coding DNA: TGTGCCAGCAGGGAGCGGATGGATAATTCACCCCTCCACTTT. The chain recombines TRBV6-1 with TRBJ1-6; the D is unclear. V was trimmed by 6 bases and J by 5 bases, leaving 11 bases between them. The CDR3 has 14 residues. Germline V gene sequence: CDR1 MNHNS, CDR2 SASEGT.

This clone appeared a few times. This chain links TRBV11-2 with TRBJ2-7; D call uncertain. Between the trimmed V and J ends, which lost 1 base and 2 bases, there was a span of 3 bases. Germline CDR1 is SGHAT and CDR2 is FQNNGV. The CDR3 has 12 amino acids. CDR3 protein: CASSLATYEQYF. For the CDR3, the DNA is TGTGCCAGCAGCTTAGCTACCTACGAGCAGTACTTC.